The next 23 T cell receptor beta chains were all read from a single sample in a study of blood T cell repertoires in COVID-19 (dated by TCRdb to about 2020). To prepare the library, the immunoSEQ multiplex PCR assay was applied. The table comes from immuneACCESS by way of TCRdb, which keeps in-frame sequences with V and J called. Part of the clones is missing from these tables; in studies checked, under half for an unresolved V gene and the rest for unknown reasons. The sample table holds roughly 230,000 clones, of which 88% were seen once. Around 0.67% of the sample lies in the top ten. Sequenced input: peripheral blood. These receptors were obtained from a human donor in a cohort sampled during active COVID-19.

The CDR3 DNA follows: TGTGCCAGATTAGCGGGAGTTAACTACGAGCAGTACTTC. It yields the protein CARLAGVNYEQYF. This chain joins TRBV9 and TRBJ2-7; TRBD2 matches 9 bases. The CDR3 extends over 13 amino acids. In germline, CDR1 is SGDLS, CDR2 YYNGEE. The ends lost 8 bases at V and 3 bases at J; junction bases unmatched: 6.

The rearrangement joins TRBV3-1 (or the pseudogene TRBV3-2) to TRBJ1-4, with a weak D call TRBD1 (5 bases). Germline CDR1 reads LGHDT; CDR2 reads YNNKEL (reference sequence). This CDR3 has 14 residues. Trimming stripped 4 bases from V and 8 bases from J, with 14 bases between. CDR3 bases: TGTGCCAGCAGCCCTTCCGGGGGAGGAGAAAAACTGTTTTTT. This codes for CASSPSGGGEKLFF.

This chain links TRBV4-2 with TRBJ2-1, with 11 bases identical to TRBD2. The CDR3 covers 14 residues. CDR1 is LGHNA, CDR2 YNFKEQ, per germline. The V and J ends lost 4 bases and 10 bases, in that order; junction bases with no gene match: 6. The CDR3 sequence is CASSLRGTSGEQFF. The CDR3 DNA reads TGTGCCAGCAGCCTCCGAGGGACTAGCGGAGAGCAGTTCTTC.

The V call is TRBV7-2, the J call TRBJ2-5; 8 nucleotides match TRBD2. CDR3 length: 15 amino acids. CDR1 is SGHTA, CDR2 FQGNSA, per germline. V lost 6 bases and J lost 4; bases outside the gene matches: 10. CDR3 bases: TGTGCCAGCAGTTCTACGGGAGGGCCCGGAGAGACCCAGTACTTC. Residues: CASSSTGGPGETQYF.

This chain joins TRBV28 and TRBJ2-3; 9 nucleotides match TRBD1. Germline lookup yields CDR1 MDHEN and CDR2 SYDVKM. The ends lost 3 bases at V and 4 bases at J; junction bases unmatched: 8. This CDR3 is built from 16 residues. The CDR3 protein is CASSLIGQGRADTQYF. For the CDR3, the DNA is TGTGCCAGCAGTTTGATAGGACAGGGGAGAGCAGATACGCAGTATTTT.

The chain links TRBV5-1 to TRBJ2-1, with a weak D call TRBD2 (5 bases). The CDR3 runs to 13 residues. Germline values: CDR1 SGHRS, CDR2 YFSETQ. V lost 4 bases to trimming and J lost 9 bases, with 14 bases between them. The CDR3 nucleotides are TGCGCCAGCAGCCTCGAAGAACTAGGTGAGCAGTTCTTC. It translates to CASSLEELGEQFF.

This sequence joins TRBV4-3 and TRBJ2-1, with 11 bases identical to TRBD2. The V gene's germline CDR1 is LGHNA and CDR2 YSLEER. J lost 4 bases, V lost 3 bases, and 2 bases had no gene match. This CDR3 spans 15 amino acids. The CDR3 loop is CASSHGTSGYNEQFF. The DNA of the CDR3 is TGCGCCAGCAGCCATGGGACTAGCGGATACAATGAGCAGTTCTTC.

This chain connects TRBV5-1 to TRBJ2-1; TRBD2 matches 14 bases. Per germline, CDR1 SGHRS and CDR2 YFSETQ. The CDR3 consists of 17 residues. With V trimmed by 0 bases and J by 7 bases, 6 bases remained unmatched. The CDR3 region is CASSLAGGLAGVNEQFF. For the CDR3, the DNA is TGCGCCAGCAGCTTGGCCGGGGGACTAGCGGGAGTAAATGAGCAGTTCTTC.

V gene TRBV7-9 combines with J gene TRBJ1-1, with 7 bases matching TRBD1. V gave up 5 bases and J gave up 2 bases; unmatched junction bases: 8. The CDR3 covers 15 residues. Germline V gives CDR1 SEHNR, CDR2 FQNEAQ (reference sequence). CDR3 amino acids: CASSPGTASNTEAFF. The CDR3 DNA reads as TGTGCCAGCAGCCCAGGGACAGCCAGTAACACTGAAGCTTTCTTT.

The chain is built from TRBV27 and TRBJ1-2; D gene ambiguous. Trimming took off 4 bases at V and 7 bases at J, with 13 bases between the two ends. From germline, CDR1 is MNHEY and CDR2 SMNVEV (reference sequence). The length of the CDR3 is 13 residues. This CDR3 is CASSSGGLGGYTF. The CDR3 coding sequence is TGTGCCAGCAGTTCTGGAGGGTTGGGTGGCTACACCTTC.

This sequence joins TRBV5-6 and TRBJ1-1; no clear D. The V end lost 3 bases, the J end lost 2 bases, and 11 bases lay between the germline ends. Germline-derived CDR1 and CDR2 are SGHDT and YYEEEE. CDR3 length: 14 residues. In DNA form, the CDR3 reads TGTGCCAGCAGCTATCGCACAGTTAACACTGAAGCTTTCTTT. Translation gives CASSYRTVNTEAFF.

CDR3: CATSRDGVYTEAFF. CDR3 sequence (DNA): TGTGCCACCAGCAGAGATGGAGTCTACACTGAAGCTTTCTTT. The chain is built from TRBV15 and TRBJ1-1; D is unclear. V lost 0 bases and J 3 bases, leaving 8 bases between the germline ends. The CDR3 length is 14 residues. The germline gives CDR1 LNHNV, CDR2 YYDKDF (reference sequence).

This clone has a handful of counts. The CDR3 reads CASSYLLATHEQYF. CDR3 bases: TGTGCCAGCAGTTACCTCCTAGCTACGCACGAGCAGTACTTC. The V gene is TRBV6-2 or TRBV6-3, the J gene TRBJ2-7; tentative D call: TRBD2 (5 bases). The CDR3 contains 14 residues. Germline V gene lookup returns CDR1 MNHEY and CDR2 SVGEGT. V lost 2 bases, J lost 5 bases, and 13 bases lay in between.

This sequence joins TRBV11-2 and TRBJ2-7; possibly TRBD1 for D (6 bases). CDR1 is SGHAT, CDR2 FQNNGV, per germline. The CDR3 runs 14 residues. V dropped 5 bases and J dropped 7 bases, with 18 bases sitting between them. CDR3 in amino acids: CASSGIRDIREQYF. Here the CDR3 DNA reads TGTGCCAGCAGCGGAATCCGGGACATAAGGGAGCAGTACTTC.

The chain recombines TRBV7-9 with TRBJ1-3, with a weak D call TRBD1 (6 bases). V lost 3 bases to trimming and J lost 2 bases, with 11 bases between them. CDR1 is SEHNR and CDR2 is FQNEAQ in the germline V gene (reference sequence). The CDR3 totals 15 residues. The CDR3 is CASSFRGMAGNTIYF. CDR3 in DNA: TGTGCCAGCAGCTTCAGGGGTATGGCTGGAAACACCATATATTTT.

This sequence joins TRBV5-1 and TRBJ2-7; 8 bases match TRBD2. CDR1 SGHRS and CDR2 YFSETQ come from the germline V gene. The CDR3 consists of 13 residues. DNA for the CDR3: TGCGCTACCCCTAGCGGGTCGTCGTACGAGCAGTACTTC. This gives the protein CATPSGSSYEQYF.

The chain couples TRBV7-2 to TRBJ2-7; 14 positions match TRBD2. Trimming at V came to 5 bases and at J to 6 bases, leaving 9 bases not matched to a gene. The germline gives CDR1 SGHTA, CDR2 FQGNSA. This CDR3 is 16 amino acids long. In nucleotides, the CDR3 is TGTGCCAGCAGCCCACCGGGACTAGCGGGAGCCCTCGAGCAGTACTTC. Its protein product is CASSPPGLAGALEQYF. Together with reference TRBV7-2 and TRBJ2-7, the CDR3 gives the full variable domain: GAGVSQSPSNKVTEKGKDVELRCDPISGHTALYWYRQSLGQGLEFLIYFQGNSAPDKSGLPSDRFSAERTGGSVSTLTIQRTQQEDSAVYLCASSPPGLAGALEQYFGPGTRLTVT.

The chain has TRBV6-5 and TRBJ1-3; a possible D gene is TRBD1 (6 bases). From germline, CDR1 is MNHEY and CDR2 SVGAGI. The length of the CDR3 is 13 residues. V dropped 6 bases and J dropped 4 bases, with 10 bases sitting between them. CDR3 nucleotide sequence: TGTGCCAGCAGGTCGACAGGCGGAAACACCATATATTTT. It yields the protein CASRSTGGNTIYF.

V is TRBV15 and J is TRBJ1-1; 7 bases map to TRBD1. Per germline, CDR1 LNHNV and CDR2 YYDKDF (reference sequence). There are 18 residues in the CDR3. Trimming cost V 1 base and J 0 bases; bases outside gene matches: 11. The CDR3 here is CATSRGLVGQALNTEAFF. DNA of the CDR3: TGTGCCACCAGCAGAGGCTTAGTTGGACAGGCCCTGAACACTGAAGCTTTCTTT. Complete variable domain (other parts from reference TRBV15 and TRBJ1-1): DAMVIQNPRYQVTQFGKPVTLSCSQTLNHNVMYWYQQKSSQAPKLLFHYYDKDFNNEADTPDNFQSRRPNTSFCFLDIRSPGLGDTAMYLCATSRGLVGQALNTEAFFGQGTRLTVV.

V is TRBV7-2 and J is TRBJ1-1, with 9 bases lining up with TRBD1. Germline V gene data show CDR1 as SGHTA and CDR2 as FQGNSA. This CDR3 region has 14 residues. V lost 5 bases to trimming and J lost 1 base; unmatched junction nucleotides: 2. CDR3 sequence (DNA): TGTGCCAGCAGCACGGACAGGGGGAACACTGAAGCTTTCTTT. It yields the protein CASSTDRGNTEAFF.

The V gene is TRBV5-1, the J gene TRBJ2-6, with D unresolved. Germline V gene data show CDR1 as SGHRS and CDR2 as YFSETQ. The CDR3 loop spans 17 amino acids. V was shortened by 0 bases and J by 2 bases, with 12 bases between the two germline ends. CDR3 nucleotides: TGCGCCAGCAGCTTGGCAGTTAGCCTTCCTGGGGCCAACGTCCTGACTTTC. As protein: CASSLAVSLPGANVLTF.

The J gene is TRBJ2-5, the V gene TRBV11-3; 7 nucleotides match TRBD2. The CDR3 contains 15 residues. Germline assignment: CDR1 SGHNT and CDR2 YENEEA. The ends lost 3 bases at V and 5 bases at J; junction bases unmatched: 9. The CDR3 DNA is TGTGCCAGCAGCTTCTCTAGCGGATTGTCGGAGACCCAGTACTTC. As protein: CASSFSSGLSETQYF.

A few counts support this clone. The chain joins TRBV18 to TRBJ2-2, with 7 nucleotides matching TRBD1. The J segment lost 4 bases and the V segment lost 3 bases, leaving 5 bases of the junction unmatched. The CDR3 covers 15 residues. Germline assignment: CDR1 KGHSH and CDR2 LQKENI. CDR3 loop: CASSPGTALTGELFF. The CDR3 DNA follows: TGTGCCAGCTCACCCGGGACAGCGCTCACCGGGGAGCTGTTTTTT. The whole variable domain, filled in from reference TRBV18 and TRBJ2-2, reads NAGVMQNPRHLVRRRGQEARLRCSPMKGHSHVYWYRQLPEEGLKFMVYLQKENIIDESGMPKERFSAEFPKEGPSILRIQQVVRGDSAAYFCASSPGTALTGELFFGEGSRLTVL.